The entry that follows covers one TCR beta chain sequence. Its recognized antigen is unknown. No much larger clone exists at a distance of one base, and base qualities are not known. This sample stems from a study of cytomegalovirus exposure and HLA in healthy donors (dated by TCRdb to the late 2010s). About the study as a whole: A later analysis indicated that the 130 or so validation repertoires were generated on the platform also employed for the 700 or so repertoires of the first cohort. The study aimed to test whether signatures of past pathogen exposure could be identified by cataloging public T cell receptors. To predict cytomegalovirus infection status, the study combined high-throughput TCR immunosequencing, statistical association of individual TCRs with disease status, and machine learning. Besides the first cohort of roughly 660 subjects, a separate validation cohort made up of over 100 different subjects was used. What the study reported, not specific to this receptor: In vitro tests confirmed that a few of the cytomegalovirus-associated TCR beta chains recognize cytomegalovirus antigens. Most TCR sequences were observed very rarely across donors, whereas some public TCRs were present in many individuals. All 120 or so repertoires were used to score co-occurrence in the validation cohort in a later analysis, because that analysis had no HLA typing for the cohort. The study gave a list of about 150 TCR beta chains associated with cytomegalovirus. The classifier was reported to diagnose cytomegalovirus status with high specificity and sensitivity in both the original and validation cohorts. In a later analysis, TCRs clustered in the first cohort were found to also tend to co-occur in the 130 or so validation repertoires, with 94% of cluster scores above 0. According to the authors, the approach could potentially be generalized to other disease states and immunological phenotypes.

The library relied on the immunoSEQ multiplex PCR assay. The study's processing was this. A statistical classification framework was built for diagnosing cytomegalovirus status from the catalog of TCR beta chain sequences. Not all clones reach the TCRdb copy of this immuneACCESS table, which keeps in-frame sequences only. Checked studies attribute under half of the gap to unresolved V genes and leave the rest unexplained. V, J and clone size were drawn from that table, and D and trimming were deduced from the DNA. For this sample the table gives some 330,000 clones, of which 86% were detected only once. The ten largest clones represent approximately 0.84% of the sample. Separate from the approximately 700-subject first cohort, the validation cohort of roughly 120 subjects was the group to which the donors belonged. Taken from the germline V gene, the CDR1 and CDR2 loops are MNHNS and SASEGT. The trim is 5 bases for V and 1 base for J, with a gap of 14 bases between the germline ends. CDR3 length: 15 amino acids, cysteine to phenylalanine. Only CDR3 DNA remains: 45 bases, in frame from the first base.

The sequence came from a woman between 18 and 29 years old in good health and CMV-seronegative. Sequencing input: PBMCs. The rearrangement joined TRBV6-1 to TRBJ2-5, with TRBD1 tentatively as D gene (6 bases match). The nucleotide sequence is TGTGCCAGCAGTCCACAGGGCGCGGTCCAAGAGACCCAGTACTTC. This yields the protein CASSPQGAVQETQYF.